Presented here are 3 T cell receptor beta chains from one specimen sequenced in a study of cytotoxic CD8 clonotypes in ibrutinib-treated CLL. Method: immunoSEQ multiplex PCR; TCRdb's copy keeps in-frame clones and lacks some. The sample gives around 200,000 clones, roughly three quarters of which show up once; about an eighth is in the top ten. The source material was PBMCs, sampled after 12 months of ibrutinib treatment. The source of these receptors is a human donor with chronic lymphocytic leukemia.

The gene calls are TRBV5-4 and TRBJ2-3; 11 bases match TRBD2. V shed 4 bases, J shed 5 bases, and the junction held 12 bases outside the gene matches. Germline-derived CDR1 and CDR2 are SGHNT and YYREEE (reference sequence). This CDR3 is built from 17 residues. This CDR3 reads CASSPNYLAGGGDTQYF. Here the CDR3 DNA reads TGTGCCAGCAGCCCCAACTACCTAGCGGGAGGTGGAGATACGCAGTATTTT.

The rearrangement links TRBV6-1 to TRBJ1-1, with D possibly TRBD1 on 5 matching bases. CDR3 length: 13 amino acids. The germline gives CDR1 MNHNS, CDR2 SASEGT. V lost 5 bases, J lost 8 bases, and 15 bases lay in between. The CDR3 sequence is CASSLGTAFEAFF. The CDR3 nucleotides read TGTGCCAGCAGTCTTGGGACTGCATTCGAAGCTTTCTTT.

The J gene is TRBJ1-1, the V gene TRBV5-1; D unclear. The V end was cut by 4 bases, the J end by 8 bases, with 21 bases between. Per germline, CDR1 SGHRS and CDR2 YFSETQ. The CDR3 has 15 residues. The CDR3 region is CASSPVLGGGVEAFF. The CDR3 DNA reads TGCGCCAGCAGCCCCGTCCTGGGTGGCGGTGTAGAAGCTTTCTTT.